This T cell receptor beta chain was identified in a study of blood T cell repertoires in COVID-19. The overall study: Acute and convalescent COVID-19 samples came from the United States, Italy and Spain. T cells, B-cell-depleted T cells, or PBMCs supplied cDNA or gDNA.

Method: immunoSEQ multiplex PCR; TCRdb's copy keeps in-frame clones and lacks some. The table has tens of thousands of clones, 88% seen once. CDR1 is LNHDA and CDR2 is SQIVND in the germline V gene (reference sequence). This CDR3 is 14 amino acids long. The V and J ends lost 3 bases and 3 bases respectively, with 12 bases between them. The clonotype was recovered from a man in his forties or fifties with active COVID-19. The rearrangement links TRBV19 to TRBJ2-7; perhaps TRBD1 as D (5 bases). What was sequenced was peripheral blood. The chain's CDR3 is CASSIPGRNYEQYF. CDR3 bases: TGTGCCAGTAGTATCCCAGGGCGGAACTACGAGCAGTACTTC. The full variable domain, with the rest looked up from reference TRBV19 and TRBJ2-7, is DGGITQSPKYLFRKEGQNVTLSCEQNLNHDAMYWYRQDPGQGLRLIYYSQIVNDFQKGDIAEGYSVSREKKESFPLTVTSAQKNPTAFYLCASSIPGRNYEQYFGPGTRLTVT.